This T cell receptor (beta chain) comes out of a study of blood T cell repertoires in COVID-19. About the research overall: T cells, B-cell-depleted T cells, or PBMCs provided the cDNA or gDNA that served as material.

V trimming: 5 bases; J trimming: 3 bases; junction bases outside the gene matches: 3. This CDR3 has 15 residues. Germline loops: CDR1 LNHDA, CDR2 SQIVND (reference sequence). Original handling: How many nucleated cells were present was estimated from reference gene primer amplification. The assay was immunoSEQ multiplex PCR, and TCRdb's table has in-frame clones only and misses some. For V, J and clone size, that table is used; D and trimming come from the DNA. Among roughly 670,000 clones, around 90% were seen once, and the ten largest hold more than 0.25%. V and J are TRBV19 and TRBJ1-4, with 10 positions matching TRBD1. This TCR was recovered from a woman under 30 with acute or convalescent COVID-19. Sequencing input: peripheral blood. The CDR3 sequence: CASSFGQGANEKLFF. The CDR3 DNA reads TGTGCCAGTAGTTTTGGACAGGGGGCTAATGAAAAACTGTTTTTT.